The next 16 T cell receptor beta chains were all read from a single sample in a study of spatial heterogeneity in lung cancer. One entry per CDR3 protein results from TCRdb running MiXCR on the 5' RACE reads. The profile shows over 75,000 distinct CDR3 sequences, approximately 21% of them singletons. The time point is: sample taken at primary tumor resection. The study sequenced unsorted whole RNA from tumor, nontumor lung or frozen PBMC. Sequenced material: PBMCs, taken at surgery. These receptors were taken from a male donor with early-stage non-small cell lung cancer.

The chain is built from TRBV28 and TRBJ1-2; D not certain. The germline gives CDR1 MDHEN, CDR2 SYDVKM. V gave up 2 bases and J gave up 8 bases, with 12 bases separating them. The CDR3 sequence is 13 residues long. The CDR3 sequence: CASSLRGPPGYTF. CDR3 DNA sequence: TGTGCCAGCAGTTTAAGAGGGCCGCCGGGCTACACCTTC.

The chain uses TRBV12-3 or TRBV12-4 and TRBJ2-5, with D possibly TRBD2 on 6 matching bases. This CDR3 region has 13 residues. Trimming cost V 7 bases and J 4 bases, with 13 bases left between them. The CDR3 region has the DNA TGTGCCAGCATCGTTTTGGGGGGAGAGACCCAGTACTTC. Amino acids: CASIVLGGETQYF.

V usage is TRBV14 and J usage is TRBJ1-2; possibly TRBD1 for D (5 bases). Germline CDR1 is SGHDN and CDR2 is FVKESK. The CDR3 runs 14 residues. Trimming stripped 3 bases from V and 3 bases from J, with 11 bases between. Here the CDR3 reads CASSHGTRDYGYTF. The CDR3 nucleotides read TGTGCCAGCAGCCATGGGACGAGAGACTATGGCTACACCTTC. Looking up the rest from reference TRBV14 and TRBJ1-2 gives the full variable domain: EAGVTQFPSHSVIEKGQTVTLRCDPISGHDNLYWYRRVMGKEIKFLLHFVKESKQDESGMPNNRFLAERTGGTYSTLKVQPAELEDSGVYFCASSHGTRDYGYTFGSGTRLTVV.

This clonotype was seen a few times. The chain carries TRBV5-1 and TRBJ2-4; D possibly corresponds to TRBD1 (6 bases). The CDR3 sequence is 16 residues long. The germline V gene encodes CDR1 SGHRS and CDR2 YFSETQ. V was trimmed by 0 bases and J by 0 bases, leaving 10 bases between them. CDR3 in DNA: TGCGCCAGCAGCTTGGGACAGGATTTAGCCAAAAACATTCAGTACTTC. The encoded protein is CASSLGQDLAKNIQYF.

This clonotype was recorded a few times. CDR3 DNA sequence: TGTGCCAGCAGATGGGCAGGATCGTACGAGCAGTACTTC. It encodes CASRWAGSYEQYF. V and J are TRBV28 and TRBJ2-7; D gene uncertain. Deletions cut 6 bases from V and 4 bases from J, with 13 bases between. From germline, CDR1 is MDHEN and CDR2 SYDVKM. CDR3 size: 13 residues.

This clonotype was detected ten times or more. This rearrangement joins TRBV3-1 to TRBJ2-7; D unclear. CDR1 LGHDT and CDR2 YNNKEL come from the germline V gene (reference sequence). V was pared by 1 base and J by 5 bases, with 9 bases between. CDR3 length: 13 amino acids. The chain's CDR3 is CASSQASLNEQYF. Here the CDR3 DNA reads TGTGCCAGCAGCCAAGCGTCCTTGAACGAGCAGTACTTC.

This clonotype was seen only a few times. The chain joins TRBV28 to TRBJ2-5; D unclear. Trimming pared 6 bases from V and 7 bases from J, leaving 12 bases between. The CDR3 loop spans 12 amino acids. Germline values: CDR1 MDHEN, CDR2 SYDVKM. The CDR3, as DNA: TGTGCCAGCAGCCCCCCGGACGGGACCCAGTACTTC. This gives the protein CASSPPDGTQYF.

This clonotype was counted at least ten times. The chain couples TRBV11-2 to TRBJ2-4; a weak D match, TRBD2 (6 bases). There are 13 residues in the CDR3. The germline V and J ends were trimmed by 5 bases and 1 base, with 6 bases remaining between them. In germline, CDR1 is SGHAT, CDR2 FQNNGV. The CDR3 protein is CASSGGAKNIQYF. CDR3 bases: TGTGCCAGCAGCGGGGGGGCCAAAAACATTCAGTACTTC.

The table lists this clonotype with a few counts. V and J are TRBV5-1 and TRBJ1-2; possibly TRBD1 for D (5 bases). This CDR3 is 14 amino acids long. V lost 4 bases, J lost 5 bases, and 15 bases lay in between. Germline V gene data show CDR1 as SGHRS and CDR2 as YFSETQ. The CDR3 coding sequence is TGCGCCAGCAGCCCCGCGCCGGACATTTATGGCTACACCTTC. Encoded protein: CASSPAPDIYGYTF. Using reference TRBV5-1 and TRBJ1-2 for the parts outside the CDR3, the full variable domain is KAGVTQTPRYLIKTRGQQVTLSCSPISGHRSVSWYQQTPGQGLQFLFEYFSETQRNKGNFPGRFSGRQFSNSRSEMNVSTLELGDSALYLCASSPAPDIYGYTFGSGTRLTVV.

This clonotype was recorded at least ten times. The junction departs from germline at one end; a sequencing error may be responsible. This chain connects TRBV7-7 to TRBJ2-3, with 9 bases identical to TRBD2. Germline CDR1 is SSHAT and CDR2 is FNYEAQ (reference sequence). This CDR3 has 14 amino acids. The CDR3 nucleotides are TGTGCTAGCAGCGTGGGACTAGCCACAGATACGCAGTATTTT. Translated, it gives CASSVGLATDTQYF.

In this sample, this clonotype turned up many times. The CDR3 DNA reads TGTGCCAGCTCACCACCGGGACAGGTCGGTGAGCAGTTCTTC. Translating it yields CASSPPGQVGEQFF. V gene TRBV18 combines with J gene TRBJ2-1; TRBD1 matches 8 bases. V dropped 0 bases and J dropped 9; count of bases not matched to a gene: 4. The CDR3 extends over 14 amino acids. Germline-derived CDR1 and CDR2 are KGHSH and LQKENI.

This clonotype has ten or more counts. This rearrangement joins TRBV30 to TRBJ2-7; D unclear. Trimming stripped 3 bases from V and 3 bases from J, with 6 bases between. Germline CDR1 is GTSNPN and CDR2 is SVGIG (reference sequence). The CDR3 sequence is 11 residues long. CDR3 in amino acids: CAWSPLYEQYF. As DNA, the CDR3 is TGTGCCTGGAGCCCCCTCTACGAGCAGTACTTC.

There are a few counts of this clonotype. J is TRBJ2-3 and V is TRBV6-5, with TRBD2 identical over 7 bases. This CDR3 contains 16 residues. The V and J ends lost 6 bases and 1 base, in that order; junction bases with no gene match: 10. Germline V gene lookup returns CDR1 MNHEY and CDR2 SVGAGI. The CDR3 coding sequence is TGTGCCAGCAGCCCCTCAGCTAGCGGAGGCACAGATACGCAGTATTTT. Its translation is CASSPSASGGTDTQYF.

This clonotype came up a few times. The chain couples TRBV20-1 to TRBJ2-7; possibly TRBD1 for D (5 bases). V was cut by 4 bases and J by 2 bases, with 9 bases left in between. This CDR3 is built from 12 residues. The germline CDR1 and CDR2 sequences are DFQATT and SNEGSKA (reference sequence). The CDR3 DNA reads TGCAGTGCTAAGTGGGGCGCCTACGAGCAGTACTTC. Protein sequence: CSAKWGAYEQYF.

V gene TRBV5-6 combines with J gene TRBJ2-3, with 9 positions matching TRBD1. CDR3 size: 15 residues. From germline, CDR1 is SGHDT and CDR2 YYEEEE. The V segment lost 3 bases and the J segment 4 bases; nucleotides outside the gene matches: 6. In DNA form, the CDR3 reads TGTGCCAGCAGCTCACGGACAGGGGCCCCAGATACGCAGTATTTT. Translation gives CASSSRTGAPDTQYF.

This chain joins TRBV3-1 and TRBJ2-1, with D possibly matching TRBD2 (5 bases). CDR1 is LGHDT and CDR2 is YNNKEL in the germline V gene (reference sequence). The CDR3 loop spans 17 amino acids. Deletions cut 1 base from V and 4 bases from J, with 17 bases between. The CDR3 region has the DNA TGTGCCAGCAGCCAAGTGGGAAAGGGAATAGCGTACAATGAGCAGTTCTTC. This translates into CASSQVGKGIAYNEQFF.